What follows describes a single T cell receptor (beta chain). Its recognized antigen is unknown. The record has no base qualities; no much larger clone is one base away. The immunoSEQ assay at survey resolution was applied to genomic DNA for sequencing of TCRbeta rearrangements. Turning to the authors' computational methods: Any clonotype making up more than 5% of the repertoire was considered a putative leukemic clone, which gave 45 to 75 such clones in around 27 patients. In the TCR sequencing data, the lowest productive clonotype frequency that could be detected was 2.59 x 10-5. Analyses included only productive TCRbeta rearrangements, meaning complete and in-frame sequences. Simpson clonality, calculated in the immunoSEQ Analyzer version 3.0, was used as the measure of sample clonality. Clones were categorized by frequency as very rare, small, medium, large (1-20%) or hyperexpanded (>20%). Generation probabilities were estimated with OLGA 1.2.3, V-gene circos plots were made with VDJtools, specificities were searched in VDJdb, and CDR3 motifs were identified with GLIPH. TCRdb mirrors the immuneACCESS table, restricted to in-frame sequences. Some clones are absent from its copies; in checked studies, under half trace to an unresolved V gene, and the reason for the others is unknown. Clone size and the V and J calls come from that table; the DNA yielded D and trimming. The sample yields around 10,000 clones; approximately 80% were counted once. The top ten clones comprise roughly 70% of the sample.

This entry belongs to a study of STAT5B mutations in CD4+ large granular lymphocyte leukemia (dated by TCRdb to the early 2020s). About the study as a whole: Where cryopreserved patient cells were available, CD8+ cells were depleted first, followed by selection with anti-CD4 microbeads. The study compared the TCRbeta repertoires of patients with CD4+ T-cell large granular lymphocyte leukemia against those of healthy blood donors. Flow cytometry performed on FACSCanto II or FACSVerse showed that the purified fractions had more than 95% purity among lymphocytes.

Including the terminal cysteine and phenylalanine, the CDR3 comprises 14 residues. Left in the record is the CDR3 DNA by itself, 42 bases read in frame from the first base. CDR1 and CDR2 are read off the germline V gene as SGDLS and YYNGEE. CD4+ T-LGLL patients were recruited from hematology units in Padova (Italy), Helsinki (Finland) and Shinshu (Japan). Depending on what sample material was available, patient samples were either unselected PBMC or bead-purified CD4+, CD4+CD8+, CD57+ or CD56+ fractions. The TCRbeta data from patients were combined with somatic STAT5B mutation profiles that came from deep amplicon sequencing of the same DNA. All TCR-sequenced material derived from peripheral blood: patient blood samples and healthy donor buffy coats. Peripheral blood mononuclear cells were isolated by Ficoll-Hypaque gradient centrifugation. The Gentra Puregene Cell and Tissue kit was used to extract genomic DNA, and a Qubit 2.0 fluorometer was used to measure the amount of genomic DNA.

General study outcomes and caveats: Main leukemic clonotypes were private to each patient, although under 30% appeared at low frequency in other patients' non-leukemic repertoires. Greater clonality appeared to be present in CD4-sorted patient repertoires than in healthy CD4+ repertoires, and the difference was retained after the putative leukemic clones were removed. TRBV06-family usage was enriched among the top patient clones (8/27) compared with healthy controls (2/35). Heterogeneous cell sources were used for patients, and only 6 or 7 CD4-sorted patient samples were included in the clonality comparison with healthy controls. The data were not HLA-matched, and the relatively small sample size could explain the higher clonality seen in CD4+ compared with CD8+ T-LGLL.

The rearrangement combines TRBV9 with TRBJ2-5; the D gene is unclear. Near its end, the DNA agrees better with TRBJ2-7, so the J call may be wrong. This TCR was sampled from a man between 60 and 70 years old with CD4+ T-cell large granular lymphocyte leukemia. Sequences were obtained from PBMCs. This receptor carries the CDR3 CASSGTQSAYEQYF. In nucleotide form, the sequence is TGTGCCAGCAGCGGCACCCAATCCGCCTACGAGCAGTACTTC.